This TCR beta chain is from a study of blood T cell repertoires in COVID-19. At the level of the study: Samples taken during acute and convalescent COVID-19 were collected in the United States, Italy and Spain. The cDNA or gDNA used as material had been derived from T cells, B-cell-depleted T cells, or PBMCs.

The CDR3 is made up of 14 amino acids. The germline V gene encodes CDR1 MNHNY and CDR2 SVGAGI (reference sequence). Trimming removed 5 bases from V and 3 bases from J; junction bases left unmatched: 6. In the source study's methods: Nucleated cell number was recorded as an estimate derived from reference gene primer amplification. Sequencing used immunoSEQ multiplex PCR; TCRdb keeps in-frame clones, though not all of them. The DNA was the basis for D and trimming; V, J and clone size are from that table. The table records 150,000 to 200,000 clones, more than 75% of them present only once. This clone was observed a handful of times.

What was sequenced was peripheral blood. J is TRBJ2-5 and V is TRBV6-6; 7 bases line up with TRBD2. This TCR came from a man between 65 and 85 years old with acute or convalescent COVID-19. The CDR3 is CASSRYTSEETQYF. The CDR3, as DNA: TGTGCCAGCAGTCGATACACTAGCGAAGAGACCCAGTACTTC.